This TCR beta chain comes out of a study of cytotoxic CD8 clonotypes in ibrutinib-treated CLL. Study-wide background: Partial responses totalled about 24 and complete responses 2; after median approximately 62 months, approximately 15 remained remitted and around twelve progressed.

Clones were sequenced by immunoSEQ multiplex PCR, and TCRdb holds only the in-frame ones, with some missing. The profile shows 120,000 to 150,000 clones, 75% to 95% of them singletons. Looked up from germline, CDR1 is GTSNPN and CDR2 is SVGIG (reference sequence). Trimming cost V 1 base and J 0 bases, with 7 bases left between them. The CDR3 runs to 14 residues. Details on this clone: Its antigen is not known.

Broader study findings: At baseline, clonality was higher than in age-matched healthy donors and correlated with CD8+ counts. Stable or contracted on treatment, public clonotypes were also uncommon.

Specimen: PBMCs, collected after 12 months of ibrutinib treatment. The TCR originated in a human donor with chronic lymphocytic leukemia. V and J are TRBV30 and TRBJ2-1; D gene ambiguous. The CDR3 loop is CAWSASSSYNEQFF. CDR3 DNA sequence: TGTGCCTGGAGTGCAAGCAGCTCCTACAATGAGCAGTTCTTC.